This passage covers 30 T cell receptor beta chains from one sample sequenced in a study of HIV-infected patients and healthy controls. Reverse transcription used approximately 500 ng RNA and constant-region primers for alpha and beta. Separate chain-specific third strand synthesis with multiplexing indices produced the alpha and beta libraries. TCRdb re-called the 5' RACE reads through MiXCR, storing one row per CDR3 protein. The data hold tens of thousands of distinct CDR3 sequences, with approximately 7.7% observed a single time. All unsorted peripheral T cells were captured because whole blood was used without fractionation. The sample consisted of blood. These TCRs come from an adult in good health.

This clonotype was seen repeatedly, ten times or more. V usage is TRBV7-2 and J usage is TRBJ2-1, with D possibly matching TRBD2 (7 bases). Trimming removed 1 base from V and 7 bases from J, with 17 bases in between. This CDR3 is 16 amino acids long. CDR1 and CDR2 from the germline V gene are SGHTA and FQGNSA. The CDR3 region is CASSLDRRGHSNEQFF. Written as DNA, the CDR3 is TGTGCCAGCAGCTTAGATCGGCGGGGGCACTCGAATGAGCAGTTCTTC.

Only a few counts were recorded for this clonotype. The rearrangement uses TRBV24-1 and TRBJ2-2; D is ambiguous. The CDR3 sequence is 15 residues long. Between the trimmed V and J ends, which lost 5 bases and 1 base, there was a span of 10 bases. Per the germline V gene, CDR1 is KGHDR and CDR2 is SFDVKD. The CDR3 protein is CATSGLEGNTGELFF. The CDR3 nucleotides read TGTGCCACCAGTGGGCTCGAAGGGAACACCGGGGAGCTGTTTTTT.

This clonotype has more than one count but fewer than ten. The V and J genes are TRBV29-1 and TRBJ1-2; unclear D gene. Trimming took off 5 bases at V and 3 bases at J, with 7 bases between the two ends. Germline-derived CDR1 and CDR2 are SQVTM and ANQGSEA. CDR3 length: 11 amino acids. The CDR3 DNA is TGCAGCGTTACCCTACACTATGGCTACACCTTC. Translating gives CSVTLHYGYTF.

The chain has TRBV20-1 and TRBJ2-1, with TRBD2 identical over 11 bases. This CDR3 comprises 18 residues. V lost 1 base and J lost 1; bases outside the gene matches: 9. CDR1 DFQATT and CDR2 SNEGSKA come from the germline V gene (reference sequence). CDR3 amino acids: CSARGVTSGGFSYNEQFF. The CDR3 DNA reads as TGCAGTGCTAGAGGCGTAACTAGCGGGGGCTTTTCCTACAATGAGCAGTTCTTC.

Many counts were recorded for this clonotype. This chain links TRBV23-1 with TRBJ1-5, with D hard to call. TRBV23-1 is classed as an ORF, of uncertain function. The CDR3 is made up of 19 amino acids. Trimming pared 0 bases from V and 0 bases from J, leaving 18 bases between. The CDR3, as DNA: TGCGCCAGCAGTCAATCGGATCATTCCGGAGGGAGTAGCAATCAGCCCCAGCATTTT. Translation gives CASSQSDHSGGSSNQPQHF.

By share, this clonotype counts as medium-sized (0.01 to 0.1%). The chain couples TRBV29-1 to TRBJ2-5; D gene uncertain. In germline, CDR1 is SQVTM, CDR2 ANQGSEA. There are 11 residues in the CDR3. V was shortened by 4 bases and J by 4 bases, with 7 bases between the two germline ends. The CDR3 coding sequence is TGCAGCGTTGTGTTGTCAGAGACCCAGTACTTC. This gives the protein CSVVLSETQYF. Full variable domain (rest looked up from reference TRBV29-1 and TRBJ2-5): SAVISQKPSRDICQRGTSLTIQCQVDSQVTMMFWYRQQPGQSLTLIATANQGSEATYESGFVIDKFPISRPNLTFSTLTVSNMSPEDSSIYLCSVVLSETQYFGPGTRLLVL.

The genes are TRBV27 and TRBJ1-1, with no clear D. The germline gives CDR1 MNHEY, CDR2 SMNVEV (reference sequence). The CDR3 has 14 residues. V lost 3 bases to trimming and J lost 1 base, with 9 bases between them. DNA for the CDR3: TGTGCCAGCAGTTTGAGGAGGGCGAACACTGAAGCTTTCTTT. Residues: CASSLRRANTEAFF.

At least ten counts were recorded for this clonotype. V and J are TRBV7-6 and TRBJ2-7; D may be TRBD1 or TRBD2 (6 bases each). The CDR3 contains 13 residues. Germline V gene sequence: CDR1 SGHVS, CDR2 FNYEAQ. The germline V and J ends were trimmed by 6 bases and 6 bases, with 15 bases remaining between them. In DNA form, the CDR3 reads TGTGCCAGCAGTCCTGCACAGGGACTCGAGCAGTACTTC. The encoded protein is CASSPAQGLEQYF.

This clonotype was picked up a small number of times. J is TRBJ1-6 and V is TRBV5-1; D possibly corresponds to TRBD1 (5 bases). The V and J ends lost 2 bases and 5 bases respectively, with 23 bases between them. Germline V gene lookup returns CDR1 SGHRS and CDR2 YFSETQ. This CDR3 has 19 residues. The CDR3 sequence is CASSFTTNDRDFNNSPLHF. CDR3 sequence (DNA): TGCGCCAGCAGCTTCACGACGAACGACCGGGACTTTAATAATTCACCCCTCCACTTT.

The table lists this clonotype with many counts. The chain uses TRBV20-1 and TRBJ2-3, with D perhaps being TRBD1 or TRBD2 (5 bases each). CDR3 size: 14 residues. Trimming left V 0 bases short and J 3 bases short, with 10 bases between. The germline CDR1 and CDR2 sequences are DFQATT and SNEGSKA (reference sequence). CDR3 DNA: TGCAGTGCTAGAGATATCGGGGCGACAGATACGCAGTATTTT. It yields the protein CSARDIGATDTQYF.

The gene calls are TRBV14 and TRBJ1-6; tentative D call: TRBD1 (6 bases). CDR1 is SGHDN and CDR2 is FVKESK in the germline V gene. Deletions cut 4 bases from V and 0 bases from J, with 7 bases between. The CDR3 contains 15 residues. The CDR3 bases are TGTGCCAGCAGCCTCAGGGGCTCCTATAATTCACCCCTCCACTTT. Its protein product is CASSLRGSYNSPLHF.

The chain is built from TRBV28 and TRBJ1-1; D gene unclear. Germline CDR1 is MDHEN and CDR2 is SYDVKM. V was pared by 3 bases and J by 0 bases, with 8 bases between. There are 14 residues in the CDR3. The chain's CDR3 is CASSLWQMNTEAFF. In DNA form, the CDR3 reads TGTGCCAGCAGTTTGTGGCAGATGAACACTGAAGCTTTCTTT.

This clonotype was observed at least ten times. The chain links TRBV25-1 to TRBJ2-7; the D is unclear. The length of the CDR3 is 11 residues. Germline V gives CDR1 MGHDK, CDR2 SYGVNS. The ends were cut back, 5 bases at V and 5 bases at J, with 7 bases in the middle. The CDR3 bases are TGTGCCAGCAGTCTCCTTCACGAGCAGTACTTC. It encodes CASSLLHEQYF.

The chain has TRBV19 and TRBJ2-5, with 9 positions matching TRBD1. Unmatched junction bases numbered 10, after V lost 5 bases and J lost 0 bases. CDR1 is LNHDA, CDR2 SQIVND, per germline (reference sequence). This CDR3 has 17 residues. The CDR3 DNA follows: TGTGCCAGTAGTCCGCGGACAGGGGCCCTATACCAAGAGACCCAGTACTTC. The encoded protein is CASSPRTGALYQETQYF.

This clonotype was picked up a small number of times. The CDR3 here is CASSYSTLRGTYEQYF. In DNA form, the CDR3 reads TGTGCCAGCAGTTACTCGACACTGCGGGGGACCTACGAGCAGTACTTC. This chain connects TRBV6-5 to TRBJ2-7, with 7 bases identical to TRBD2. Germline CDR1 and CDR2: MNHEY and SVGAGI. Unmatched junction bases numbered 7, after V lost 0 bases and J lost 2 bases. This CDR3 region has 16 residues.

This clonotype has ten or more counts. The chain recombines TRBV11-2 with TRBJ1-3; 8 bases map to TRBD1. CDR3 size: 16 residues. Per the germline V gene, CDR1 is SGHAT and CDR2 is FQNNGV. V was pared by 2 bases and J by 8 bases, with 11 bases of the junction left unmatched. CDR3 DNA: TGTGCCAGCAGCTTAATCCACGGCAGGGGGCCGGACACCATATATTTT. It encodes CASSLIHGRGPDTIYF.

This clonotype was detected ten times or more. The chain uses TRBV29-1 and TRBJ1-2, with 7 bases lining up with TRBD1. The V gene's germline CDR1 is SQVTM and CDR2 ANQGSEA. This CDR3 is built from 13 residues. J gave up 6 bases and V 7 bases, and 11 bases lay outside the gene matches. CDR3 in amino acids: CSARQGIFNGYTF. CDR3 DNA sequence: TGCAGCGCAAGACAGGGAATCTTCAATGGCTACACCTTC.

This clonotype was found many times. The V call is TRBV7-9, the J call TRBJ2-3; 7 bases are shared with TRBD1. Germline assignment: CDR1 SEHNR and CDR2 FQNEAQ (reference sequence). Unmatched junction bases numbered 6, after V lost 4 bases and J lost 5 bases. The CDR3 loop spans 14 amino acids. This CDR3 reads CASSSRDSLDTQYF. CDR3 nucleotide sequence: TGTGCCAGCAGCTCCCGGGACAGCTTAGATACGCAGTATTTT.

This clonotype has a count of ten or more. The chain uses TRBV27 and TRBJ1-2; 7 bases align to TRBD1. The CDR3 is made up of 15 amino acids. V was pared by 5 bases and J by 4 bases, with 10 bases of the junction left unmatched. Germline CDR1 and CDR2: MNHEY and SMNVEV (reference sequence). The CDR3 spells CASSLSQDRIYGYTF. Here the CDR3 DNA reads TGTGCCAGCAGTCTTTCCCAGGACAGGATCTATGGCTACACCTTC.

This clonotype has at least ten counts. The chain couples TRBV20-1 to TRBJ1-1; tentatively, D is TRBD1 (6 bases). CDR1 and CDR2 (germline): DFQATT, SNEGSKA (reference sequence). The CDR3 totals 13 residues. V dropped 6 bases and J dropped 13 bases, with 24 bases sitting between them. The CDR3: CSARREGGIDDFF. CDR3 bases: TGCAGTGCCCGGAGGGAGGGGGGGATTGATGATTTCTTT.

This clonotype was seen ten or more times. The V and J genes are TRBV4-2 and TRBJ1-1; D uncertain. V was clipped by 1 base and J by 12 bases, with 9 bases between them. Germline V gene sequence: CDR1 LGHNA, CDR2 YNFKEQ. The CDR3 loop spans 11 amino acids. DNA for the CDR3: TGTGCCAGCAGCCAAGCCATCCGAACTTTCTTT. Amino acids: CASSQAIRTFF.

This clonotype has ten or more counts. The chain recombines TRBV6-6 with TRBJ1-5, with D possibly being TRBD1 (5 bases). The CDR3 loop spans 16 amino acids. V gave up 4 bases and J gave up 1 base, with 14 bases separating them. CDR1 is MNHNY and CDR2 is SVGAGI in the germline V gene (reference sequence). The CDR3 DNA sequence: TGTGCCAGCAGTTCGTCAGGGTATGGGAGCAATCAGCCCCAGCATTTT. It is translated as CASSSSGYGSNQPQHF.

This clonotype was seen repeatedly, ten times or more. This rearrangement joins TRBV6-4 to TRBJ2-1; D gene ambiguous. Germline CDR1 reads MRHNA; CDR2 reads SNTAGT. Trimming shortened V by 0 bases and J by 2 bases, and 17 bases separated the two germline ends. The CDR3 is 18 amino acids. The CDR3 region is CASSDSPGPNYPYNEQFF. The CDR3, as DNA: TGTGCCAGCAGTGACTCCCCGGGCCCGAATTACCCCTACAATGAGCAGTTCTTC.

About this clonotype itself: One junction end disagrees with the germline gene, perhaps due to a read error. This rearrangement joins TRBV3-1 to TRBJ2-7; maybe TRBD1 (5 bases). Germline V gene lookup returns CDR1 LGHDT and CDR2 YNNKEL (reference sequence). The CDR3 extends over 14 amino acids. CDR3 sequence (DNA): TGTGACAGCAGGCCAGGGATCGTATCTAACGAGCAGTACTTC. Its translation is CDSRPGIVSNEQYF.

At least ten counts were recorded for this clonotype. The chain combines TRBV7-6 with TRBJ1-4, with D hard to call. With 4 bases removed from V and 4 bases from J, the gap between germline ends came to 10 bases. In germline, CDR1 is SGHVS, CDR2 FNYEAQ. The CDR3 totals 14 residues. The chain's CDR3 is CASSSSGYNEKLFF. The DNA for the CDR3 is TGTGCCAGCAGCTCCTCAGGATATAATGAAAAACTGTTTTTT. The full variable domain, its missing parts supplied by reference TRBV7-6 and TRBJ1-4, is GAGVSQSPRYKVTKRGQDVALRCDPISGHVSLYWYRQALGQGPEFLTYFNYEAQQDKSGLPNDRFSAERPEGSISTLTIQRTEQRDSAMYRCASSSSGYNEKLFFGSGTQLSVL.

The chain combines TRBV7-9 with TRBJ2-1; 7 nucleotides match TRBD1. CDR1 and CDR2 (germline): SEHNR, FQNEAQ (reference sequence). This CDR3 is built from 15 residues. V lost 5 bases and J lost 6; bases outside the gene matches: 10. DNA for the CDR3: TGTGCCAGCAGCCCCAGAAACCGGGACAGCAATGAGCAGTTCTTC. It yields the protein CASSPRNRDSNEQFF.

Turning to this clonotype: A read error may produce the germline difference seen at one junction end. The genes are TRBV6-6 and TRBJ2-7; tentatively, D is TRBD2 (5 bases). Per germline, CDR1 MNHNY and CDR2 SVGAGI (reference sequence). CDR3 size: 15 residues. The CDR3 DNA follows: TGTGCCAGGAGTTACGGAGTCGGGGTCAGGTACGAGCAGTACTTC. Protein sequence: CARSYGVGVRYEQYF.

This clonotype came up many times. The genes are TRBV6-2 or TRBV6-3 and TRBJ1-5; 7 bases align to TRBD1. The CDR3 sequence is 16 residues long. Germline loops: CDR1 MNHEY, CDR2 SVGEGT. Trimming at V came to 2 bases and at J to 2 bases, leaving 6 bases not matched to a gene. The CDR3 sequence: CASSYRGRGGNQPQHF. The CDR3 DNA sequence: TGTGCCAGCAGTTACAGGGGGCGAGGGGGCAATCAGCCCCAGCATTTT.

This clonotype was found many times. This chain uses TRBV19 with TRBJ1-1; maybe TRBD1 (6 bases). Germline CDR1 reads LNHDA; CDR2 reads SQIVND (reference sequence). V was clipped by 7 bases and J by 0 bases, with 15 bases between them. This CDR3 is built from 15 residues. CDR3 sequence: CASIPLGGLNTEAFF. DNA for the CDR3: TGTGCCAGTATCCCCCTCGGGGGCCTGAACACTGAAGCTTTCTTT.

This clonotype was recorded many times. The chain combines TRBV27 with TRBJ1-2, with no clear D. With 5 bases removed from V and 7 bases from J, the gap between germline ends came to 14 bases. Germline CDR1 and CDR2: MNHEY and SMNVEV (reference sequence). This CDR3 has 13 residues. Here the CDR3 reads CASSARKGGGYTF. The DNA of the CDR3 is TGTGCCAGCAGTGCAAGGAAAGGTGGTGGCTACACCTTC.